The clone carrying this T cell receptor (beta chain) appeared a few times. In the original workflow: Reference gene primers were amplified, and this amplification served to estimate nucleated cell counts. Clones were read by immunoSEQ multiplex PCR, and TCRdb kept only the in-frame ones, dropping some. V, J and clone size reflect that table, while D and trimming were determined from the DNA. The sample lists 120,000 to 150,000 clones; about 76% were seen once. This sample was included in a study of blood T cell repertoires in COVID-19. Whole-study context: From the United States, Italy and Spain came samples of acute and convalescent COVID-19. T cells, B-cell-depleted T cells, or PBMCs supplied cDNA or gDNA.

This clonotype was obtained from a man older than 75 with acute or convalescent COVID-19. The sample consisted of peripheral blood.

The CDR3 sequence: CASSSRLEGSYEQYF. As DNA, the CDR3 is TGTGCCAGCAGTTCACGACTAGAAGGATCCTACGAGCAGTACTTC. This rearrangement joins TRBV5-4 to TRBJ2-7; D may be TRBD2 (6 bases). Per germline, CDR1 SGHNT and CDR2 YYREEE (reference sequence). The CDR3 is 15 amino acids. Trimming took 5 bases from V and 1 from J, leaving 16 bases between them.